The rows below give T cell receptor beta chains drawn from one sample of a study of blood T cells in healthy people across ages. TCRdb redid the calling of the 5' RACE reads with MiXCR, one entry per CDR3 protein. Found here are more than 650,000 distinct CDR3 sequences, 50% to 65% of them singletons; the top ten hold around 40%. Material: blood. The receptors shown here come from a man at least 80 years old in good health. Both conserved end residues are part of each CDR3. The order of the fields is D gene, J gene, V gene, CDR3 length, clone size, CDR3 DNA, CDR3 protein. A D gene is named only where the DNA matches it firmly. Only some rows state a clone size, as once, few, many or a class for expanded clones.

. TRBJ2-7 TRBV6-5 13 . TGTGCCAGCCGGTTCGGGGTCTCCTACGAGCAGTACTTC CASRFGVSYEQYF
TRBD2 TRBJ2-7 TRBV2 14 few TGTGCCAGCAGTAAGCCGGGACTAGGCTACGAGCAGTACTTC CASSKPGLGYEQYF
. TRBJ1-1 TRBV6-6 15 . TGTGTCAGCAGCCCAGACGGGGGCCTGAACACTGAAGCTTTCTTT CVSSPDGGLNTEAFF
TRBD1 TRBJ1-6 TRBV9 15 . TGTGCCAGCTGCCCCGGGACAGCTTATAATTCACCCCACCACTTT CASCPGTAYNSPHHF
TRBD1 TRBJ1-1 TRBV10-3 16 . TGTGCCATCAGTGAGGCGTCAGACAGGGGCTACACTGAAGCTTTCTTT CAISEASDRGYTEAFF
TRBD1 TRBJ1-2 TRBV5-1 15 few TGCGCCAGCAGCAACGGACAGGGTACTAACTATGGCTACACCTTC CASSNGQGTNYGYTF
TRBD2 TRBJ2-7 TRBV20-1 14 . TGCAGTGCAGAGACTAGCGGGAGGTTCTACGAGCAGTACTTC CSAETSGRFYEQYF
. TRBJ2-5 TRBV29-1 13 few TGCAGCGCCCCCCGGGGGTCCGAAAGGGAGCAGTACTTC CSAPRGSEREQYF
. TRBJ1-2 TRBV6-5 14 . TGTGCCAGCAGCCGCCCGGGGAACAACTATGGCTACACCTTC CASSRPGNNYGYTF
. TRBJ2-3 TRBV2 16 . TGTGCCAGCAGGCTGCGCGGGGCCACACACACAGATACGCAGTATTTT CASRLRGATHTDTQYF
. TRBJ1-4 TRBV4-2 16 . TGTGCCAGCAGCCAAGATGTGGCCCCCGAGGGTGAAAAACTGTTTTTT CASSQDVAPEGEKLFF
TRBD1 TRBJ1-2 TRBV3-1 18 . TGTGCCAGCAGCCAAGTGGAACAGGGGAAAAAGGGTCGCTATGGCTACACCTTC CASSQVEQGKKGRYGYTF
TRBD2 TRBJ2-7 TRBV6-5 18 . TGTGCCAGCAGTTACCTCGTGGGGGGAGGGACTTGGCCCTACGAGCAGTACTTC CASSYLVGGGTWPYEQYF